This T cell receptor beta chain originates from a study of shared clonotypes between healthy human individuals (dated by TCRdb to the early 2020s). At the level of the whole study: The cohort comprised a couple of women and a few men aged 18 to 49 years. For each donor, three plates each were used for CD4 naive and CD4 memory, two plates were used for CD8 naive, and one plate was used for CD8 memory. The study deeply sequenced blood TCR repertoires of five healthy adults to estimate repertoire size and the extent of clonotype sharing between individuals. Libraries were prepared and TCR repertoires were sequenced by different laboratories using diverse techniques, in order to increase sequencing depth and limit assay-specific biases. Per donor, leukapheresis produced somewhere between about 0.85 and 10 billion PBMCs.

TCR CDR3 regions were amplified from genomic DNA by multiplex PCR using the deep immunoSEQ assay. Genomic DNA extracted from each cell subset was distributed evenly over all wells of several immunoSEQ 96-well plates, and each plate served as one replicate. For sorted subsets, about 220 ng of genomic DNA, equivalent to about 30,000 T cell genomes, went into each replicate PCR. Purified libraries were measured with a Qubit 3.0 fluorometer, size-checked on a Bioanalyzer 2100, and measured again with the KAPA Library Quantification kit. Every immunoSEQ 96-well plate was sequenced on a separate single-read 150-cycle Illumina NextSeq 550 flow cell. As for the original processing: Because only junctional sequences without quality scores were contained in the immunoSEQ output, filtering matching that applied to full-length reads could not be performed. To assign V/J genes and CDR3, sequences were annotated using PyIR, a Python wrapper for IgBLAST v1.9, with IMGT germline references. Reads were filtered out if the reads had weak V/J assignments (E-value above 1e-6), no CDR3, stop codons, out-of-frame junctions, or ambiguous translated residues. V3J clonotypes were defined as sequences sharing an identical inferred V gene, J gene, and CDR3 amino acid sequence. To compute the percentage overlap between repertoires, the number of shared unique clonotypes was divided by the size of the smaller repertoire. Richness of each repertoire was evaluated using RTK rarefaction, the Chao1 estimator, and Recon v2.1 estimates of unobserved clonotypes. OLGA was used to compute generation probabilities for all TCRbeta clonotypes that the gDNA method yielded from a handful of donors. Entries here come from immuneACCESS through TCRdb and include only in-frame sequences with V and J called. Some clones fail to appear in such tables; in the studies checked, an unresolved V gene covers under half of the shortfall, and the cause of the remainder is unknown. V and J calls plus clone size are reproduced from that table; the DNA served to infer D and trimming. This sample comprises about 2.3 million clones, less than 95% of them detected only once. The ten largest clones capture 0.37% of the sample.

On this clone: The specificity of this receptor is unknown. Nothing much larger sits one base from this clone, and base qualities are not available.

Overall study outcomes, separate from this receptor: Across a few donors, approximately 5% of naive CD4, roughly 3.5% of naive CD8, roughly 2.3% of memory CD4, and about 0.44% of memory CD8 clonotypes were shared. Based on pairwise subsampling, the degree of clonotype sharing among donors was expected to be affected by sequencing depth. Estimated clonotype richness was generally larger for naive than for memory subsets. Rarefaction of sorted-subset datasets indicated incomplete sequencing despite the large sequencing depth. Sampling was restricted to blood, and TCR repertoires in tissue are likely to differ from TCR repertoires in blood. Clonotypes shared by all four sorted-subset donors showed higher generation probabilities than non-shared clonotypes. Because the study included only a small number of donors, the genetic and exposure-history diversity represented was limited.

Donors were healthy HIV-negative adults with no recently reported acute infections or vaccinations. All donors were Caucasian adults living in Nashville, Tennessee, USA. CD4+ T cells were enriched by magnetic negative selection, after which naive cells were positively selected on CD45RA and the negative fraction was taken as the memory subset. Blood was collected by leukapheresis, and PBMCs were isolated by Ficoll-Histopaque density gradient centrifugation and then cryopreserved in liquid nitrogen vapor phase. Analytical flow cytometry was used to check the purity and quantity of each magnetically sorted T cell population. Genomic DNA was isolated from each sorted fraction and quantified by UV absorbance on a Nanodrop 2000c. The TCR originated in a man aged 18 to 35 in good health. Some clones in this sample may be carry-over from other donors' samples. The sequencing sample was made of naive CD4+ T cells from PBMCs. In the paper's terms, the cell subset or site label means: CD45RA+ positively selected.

In nucleotide form, the sequence is TGCGCCAGCACCCAAGAGGAGGGGTACACCGGGGAGCTGTTTTTT. This encodes CASTQEEGYTGELFF. The sequence links TRBV5-1 to TRBJ2-2, with TRBD2 as a weak D call on 6 bases. Sequences SGHRS (CDR1) and YFSETQ (CDR2) are obtained from the germline V gene. V gives up 6 bases and J gives up 3 bases, and the segment between their germline ends measures 15 bases. Spanning cysteine to phenylalanine, the CDR3 consists of 15 amino acids. This entry keeps only the CDR3 DNA: 45 bases, framed from base 1. The CDR3, completed at both ends by the reference TRBV5-1 and TRBJ2-2 genes, gives the full variable domain KAGVTQTPRYLIKTRGQQVTLSCSPISGHRSVSWYQQTPGQGLQFLFEYFSETQRNKGNFPGRFSGRQFSNSRSEMNVSTLELGDSALYLCASTQEEGYTGELFFGEGSRLTVL.